The present T cell receptor (beta chain) was sequenced within a study of blood T cell repertoires in COVID-19 (dated by TCRdb to between 2020 and 2021). Some background on the complete study: Collaborator samples came from the United States, Italy and Spain and covered acute and convalescent phases of COVID-19. The repertoires were released in a freely available public database intended as a resource for research on the immune response to SARS-CoV-2. The samples were drawn from the first 160 participants of the ongoing ImmuneRACE study and from 1,254 subjects provided by 6 global collaborators. Sample metadata almost always included a de-identified subject ID, COVID-19 status, age in years and sex. Where available, HLA class I and class II types were taken from metadata supplied by the sample provider and were not determined by assay-based typing. Deeply sampled blood TCRbeta repertoires from subjects exposed to, actively infected with, or recovered from COVID-19 were included in the dataset. The material from the prospective study consisted of cDNA or gDNA derived from T cells, B-cell-depleted T cells, or PBMCs.

Participants in the prospective study were aged roughly 18 to 100 years, lived in under 30 United States geographic areas, and enrolled through a virtual design. In the prospective study, cohorts were assigned on the basis of participant-reported clinical history obtained from a screening survey and a study questionnaire. A participant counted as exposed if, within 2 weeks of entering the study, that participant had been in contact with someone who had a PCR-confirmed or clinician-diagnosed COVID-19 case. In the prospective study, mobile phlebotomists collected whole blood, serum and a nasopharyngeal or oropharyngeal swab from each participant. Over a roughly two-month period, participants in the prospective study had the option of providing additional blood draws and questionnaires. Before DNA extraction, blood samples from the prospective study were shipped at room temperature or frozen. Results and caveats for the whole study, not just this receptor: Clinical and demographic metadata were provided uncurated, with the amount varying by source and participant.

Measured from the cysteine to the phenylalanine, the CDR3 is 12 residues long. Here the CDR3 DNA is all that survives: 36 bases in frame from base 1. Cut back by 4 bases and 6 bases, the V and J ends lie 8 bases apart. CDR1 and CDR2 are drawn from the germline V gene: SGHDT, YYEEEE. The immunoSEQ Assay, a bias-controlled multiplex PCR, was used to amplify TCRbeta CDR3 regions from genomic DNA. Per the original workflow: Within the assay, amplification of reference gene primers was used to estimate how many nucleated cells each sample contained. To quantify the absolute abundance of each unique TCRbeta CDR3 rearrangement, sequence reads were collapsed and filtered. For each sample, productive Simpson clonality was calculated as the square root of Simpson's diversity index over productive rearrangements. TCRdb retrieved this table from immuneACCESS and kept in-frame rearrangements only. Not all clones are present; in checked studies, unresolved V genes account for under half, and no reason is known for the remainder. That table gives V, J and clone size, and the DNA gave D and trimming. Present in this sample are about 430,000 clones, about 88% of which were seen just once. The top ten hold about 1.5% of the sample.

With regard to this clone: The clone's antigen remains unknown. Base qualities are not provided; no much larger clone lies one nucleotide away.

This receptor was taken from a woman younger than 35 who had been exposed to COVID-19. The sequenced material came from PBMCs or T cells enriched from blood (not recorded which). Recombination joined TRBV5-6 with TRBJ2-1; the D region possibly corresponds to TRBD2 (5 bases align). This receptor carries the CDR3 CASSRTVNEQFF. The nucleotide sequence reads as follows: TGTGCCAGCAGCCGGACTGTCAATGAGCAGTTCTTC.